This T cell receptor (beta chain) was obtained from a study of radiation and T cells in renal cell carcinoma. The sample holds one count of this clone. The antigen remains undetermined. Broader study findings: Baseline intratumoral clonotype presence is unknown without pretreatment biopsies.

TCRdb keeps only in-frame clones here, not all; method: immunoSEQ multiplex PCR. This repertoire shows about 140,000 clones, approximately 87% found once; its top ten account for approximately 20%. Germline V gives CDR1 SQVTM, CDR2 ANQGSEA. CDR3 length equals 14 residues. Trimming left V 7 bases short and J 2 bases short, with 12 bases between. Stated time point: baseline pretreatment blood. As to treatment: 15 Gy SBRT to primary tumor, nephrectomy 4 weeks later. The TCR comes from a woman between 45 and 60 years old with renal cell carcinoma. Sequenced material: blood, taken from a patient whose treatment included radiotherapy and nephrectomy. The chain links TRBV29-1 to TRBJ1-6, with D maybe TRBD1 (6 bases). Written as DNA, the CDR3 is TGCAGCGCCGTAGGGGGGCCCTATAATTCACCCCTCCACTTT. Protein product: CSAVGGPYNSPLHF.